The 21 T cell receptor beta chains below come from one sample, sequenced in a study of T cell responses to AZD1222 COVID-19 vaccine. Clones were read by immunoSEQ multiplex PCR, and TCRdb kept only the in-frame ones, dropping some. The sample has roughly 80,000 clones, just over 90% seen once. The specimen comprised peripheral blood, sampled 28 days after the second AZD1222 dose. The receptors originated from an adult who received the AZD1222 COVID-19 vaccine.

This clone was seen a single time. V gene TRBV10-3 combines with J gene TRBJ2-3; 8 bases map to TRBD2. CDR1 is ENHRY, CDR2 SYGVKD, per germline. The V gene end was trimmed by 7 bases and the J gene end by 8 bases; junction bases not matched to a gene: 8. The CDR3 is 13 residues long. In DNA, the CDR3 is TGTGCCATCAAGCGAGCGGGAGATGGTACGCAGTATTTT. It yields the protein CAIKRAGDGTQYF.

The chain combines TRBV6-2 or TRBV6-3 with TRBJ2-7; TRBD2 aligns across 7 bases. The CDR3 is 14 amino acids. V trimming: 4 bases; J trimming: 2 bases; junction bases outside the gene matches: 5. In germline, CDR1 is MNHEY, CDR2 SVGEGT. DNA for the CDR3: TGTGCCAGCAGTTCGCCTAGCGGCACCTACGAGCAGTACTTC. It encodes CASSSPSGTYEQYF.

The chain uses TRBV19 and TRBJ1-2; possibly TRBD1 for D (6 bases). Germline lookup yields CDR1 LNHDA and CDR2 SQIVND (reference sequence). Trimming took off 5 bases at V and 5 bases at J, with 12 bases between the two ends. The CDR3 sequence is 13 residues long. The CDR3 bases are TGTGCCAGTAGTCAGACAGGATCTTATGGCTACACCTTC. Amino acid sequence: CASSQTGSYGYTF.

This clone was observed a few times. This sequence joins TRBV7-9 and TRBJ2-2; 14 bases align to TRBD2. Losses at the gene ends were 5 bases for V and 0 bases for J; bases not matched to a gene: 5. The CDR3 consists of 18 residues. CDR1 SEHNR and CDR2 FQNEAQ come from the germline V gene (reference sequence). As DNA, the CDR3 is TGTGCCAGCAGCAGAGGACTAGCGGGAGGCGCGAACACCGGGGAGCTGTTTTTT. Protein sequence: CASSRGLAGGANTGELFF.

This clone was observed once. The V and J genes are TRBV5-1 and TRBJ2-7; possibly TRBD2 for D (6 bases). CDR1 and CDR2 from the germline V gene are SGHRS and YFSETQ. This CDR3 region has 13 residues. The ends were cut back, 1 base at V and 3 bases at J, with 8 bases in the middle. CDR3 in amino acids: CASSLFGSYEQYF. The CDR3, as DNA: TGCGCCAGCAGCTTGTTCGGGAGCTACGAGCAGTACTTC.

The rearrangement uses TRBV11-2 and TRBJ1-1, with 7 nucleotides matching TRBD1. The CDR3 is 16 amino acids. CDR1 and CDR2 (germline): SGHAT, FQNNGV. V gave up 2 bases and J gave up 4 bases; unmatched junction bases: 10. CDR3 region: CASSLLSTGAFTEAFF. The CDR3 bases are TGTGCCAGCAGCTTACTTTCCACAGGGGCGTTCACTGAAGCTTTCTTT.

The chain uses TRBV5-6 and TRBJ2-5, with TRBD1 matching over 10 bases. The V segment lost 4 bases and the J segment 2 bases; nucleotides outside the gene matches: 8. The CDR3 sequence is 16 residues long. Germline loops: CDR1 SGHDT, CDR2 YYEEEE. The CDR3 DNA is TGTGCCAGCAGCAGGGACAGGGGAAACCATCAAGAGACCCAGTACTTC. Translated: CASSRDRGNHQETQYF.

This chain joins TRBV12-3 or TRBV12-4 and TRBJ1-5; no firm D call. The CDR3 runs to 13 residues. V gave up 1 base and J gave up 6 bases, with 7 bases separating them. Here the CDR3 DNA reads TGTGCCAGCAGTTTAGAGATCCGTCAGCCCCAGCATTTT. It specifies CASSLEIRQPQHF.

This rearrangement joins TRBV5-4 to TRBJ2-7, with D tentatively TRBD1 (6 bases). Germline V lookup: CDR1 SGHNT, CDR2 YYREEE (reference sequence). The germline V and J ends were trimmed by 4 bases and 2 bases, with 13 bases remaining between them. CDR3 size: 14 residues. The CDR3 is CASSGTGFAYEQYF. The CDR3 DNA is TGTGCCAGCAGCGGTACAGGGTTTGCCTACGAGCAGTACTTC.

This rearrangement joins TRBV5-1 to TRBJ1-4, with TRBD1 as a possible D gene (6 bases). V gave up 0 bases and J gave up 6 bases, with 12 bases separating them. The CDR3 runs 15 residues. Germline V gene sequence: CDR1 SGHRS, CDR2 YFSETQ. The CDR3 here is CASSLGAGVDEKLFF. CDR3 DNA sequence: TGCGCCAGCAGCTTGGGGGCAGGGGTTGATGAAAAACTGTTTTTT.

This clone has just a few counts. V usage is TRBV5-1 and J usage is TRBJ1-2; TRBD1 is a possible D gene (5 bases). V lost 5 bases to trimming and J lost 5 bases, with 7 bases between them. The V gene's germline CDR1 is SGHRS and CDR2 YFSETQ. The CDR3 length is 11 residues. The CDR3 DNA sequence: TGCGCCAGCAGGGGGGAGTATGGCTACACCTTC. It specifies CASRGEYGYTF. The full variable domain, in which reference TRBV5-1 and TRBJ1-2 provide the parts outside the CDR3, is KAGVTQTPRYLIKTRGQQVTLSCSPISGHRSVSWYQQTPGQGLQFLFEYFSETQRNKGNFPGRFSGRQFSNSRSEMNVSTLELGDSALYLCASRGEYGYTFGSGTRLTVV.

Only one count was recorded for this clone. CDR3 sequence: CASSQEGGVGYNEQFF. CDR3 sequence (DNA): TGTGCCAGCAGCCAAGAGGGCGGGGTCGGCTACAATGAGCAGTTCTTC. The rearrangement joins TRBV4-2 to TRBJ2-1, with D perhaps matching TRBD2 (6 bases). The CDR3 extends over 16 amino acids. The ends were cut back, 0 bases at V and 3 bases at J, with 12 bases in the middle. Per germline, CDR1 LGHNA and CDR2 YNFKEQ.

The J gene is TRBJ1-2, the V gene TRBV7-8, with a possible D match to TRBD1 (5 bases). The CDR3 contains 13 residues. Germline CDR1 is SGHVS and CDR2 is FQNEAQ. V was trimmed by 3 bases and J by 6 bases, leaving 11 bases between them. CDR3 sequence: CASSFQGRDGYTF. DNA for the CDR3: TGTGCCAGCAGCTTTCAGGGCAGGGATGGCTACACCTTC.

This chain links TRBV5-4 with TRBJ1-2; no firm D call. CDR1 SGHNT and CDR2 YYREEE come from the germline V gene (reference sequence). CDR3 size: 14 residues. V lost 4 bases to trimming and J lost 3 bases, with 13 bases between them. The CDR3 nucleotides read TGTGCCAGCAGCCCATCTGGCGGTGACTATGGCTACACCTTC. Residues: CASSPSGGDYGYTF.

The CDR3 sequence is CAIRDTRDGGNSPLHF. The CDR3, as DNA: TGTGCCATCAGAGACACCCGGGACGGAGGGAATTCACCCCTCCACTTT. V gene TRBV10-3 combines with J gene TRBJ1-6; possible D gene TRBD1, 5 bases. The CDR3 sequence is 16 residues long. V gave up 6 bases and J gave up 7 bases, with 19 bases separating them. The germline V gene encodes CDR1 ENHRY and CDR2 SYGVKD.

This rearrangement joins TRBV4-2 to TRBJ2-2; the D gene is possibly TRBD2 (5 bases). Trimming left V 2 bases short and J 4 bases short, with 8 bases between. Germline CDR1 is LGHNA and CDR2 is YNFKEQ. The CDR3 contains 14 residues. This CDR3 reads CASSQTRATGELFF. For the CDR3, the DNA is TGTGCCAGCAGCCAAACTAGGGCCACCGGGGAGCTGTTTTTT.

The chain combines TRBV7-9 with TRBJ2-5, with a possible D match to TRBD2 (5 bases). The CDR3 extends over 12 amino acids. V was pared by 0 bases and J by 14 bases, with 13 bases between. Germline assignment: CDR1 SEHNR and CDR2 FQNEAQ (reference sequence). CDR3 amino acids: CASSLAGEGRYF. The CDR3 bases are TGTGCCAGCAGCTTAGCTGGCGAGGGCCGATACTTC.

The chain couples TRBV11-3 to TRBJ2-1, with D unclear. Between the trimmed V and J ends, which lost 5 bases and 0 bases, there was a span of 14 bases. Germline V gene sequence: CDR1 SGHNT, CDR2 YENEEA. CDR3 length: 16 residues. The CDR3 loop is CASSGPSRASYNEQFF. The DNA of the CDR3 is TGTGCCAGCAGCGGTCCCAGTAGAGCCTCCTACAATGAGCAGTTCTTC.

V usage is TRBV24-1 and J usage is TRBJ2-3; D gene uncertain. The V end was cut by 1 base, the J end by 0 bases, with 4 bases between. Germline V gives CDR1 KGHDR, CDR2 SFDVKD. The CDR3 is 14 amino acids. Here the CDR3 reads CATSDFRSTDTQYF. The CDR3, as DNA: TGTGCCACCAGTGATTTCCGAAGCACAGATACGCAGTATTTT.

The rearrangement joins TRBV7-8 to TRBJ1-3; D gene ambiguous. Trimming left V 5 bases short and J 6 bases short, with 14 bases between. This CDR3 contains 14 residues. Germline CDR1 SGHVS, CDR2 FQNEAQ. CDR3: CASSPSRALNTIYF. The CDR3 nucleotides are TGTGCCAGCAGCCCATCACGGGCCCTAAACACCATATATTTT.

V usage is TRBV21-1 and J usage is TRBJ2-1; no check of the table's D call, TRBD1, against the DNA was made. TRBV21-1 is a pseudogene. The CDR3 extends over 19 amino acids. CDR3 sequence reads: CASSKKGTSPGQTYNEQFF. The CDR3 DNA sequence: TGTGCCAGCAGCAAAAAGGGTACCTCCCCGGGACAGACATACAATGAGCAGTTCTTC.